The 32 T cell receptor beta chains given below trace back to one sample, sequenced in a study of response to subunit inactivated influenza vaccine. TCRdb called the RT-PCR reads again in MiXCR, with one record for every CDR3 protein. The sample includes 560,000 or so distinct CDR3 sequences, under 9% of them seen just once. Sequenced here: PBMCs from blood, sampled approximately 25 months after vaccination. Source of these receptors: a man aged 45-69 years who received an inactivated influenza vaccine.

This clonotype has only a few counts. V usage is TRBV10-3 and J usage is TRBJ2-5, with D hard to call. Trimming cost V 3 bases and J 0 bases, with 11 bases left between them. Germline CDR1 reads ENHRY; CDR2 reads SYGVKD. This CDR3 contains 15 residues. CDR3 loop: CAISDRNSYQETQYF. CDR3 in DNA: TGTGCCATCAGTGACAGAAACTCGTACCAAGAGACCCAGTACTTC.

This clonotype came up many times. The rearrangement uses TRBV6-2 or TRBV6-3 and TRBJ2-2; 9 nucleotides match TRBD1. Germline V lookup: CDR1 MNHEY, CDR2 SVGEGT. The CDR3 spans 13 residues. Trimming cost V 8 bases and J 5 bases; bases outside gene matches: 3. The CDR3 here is CASRGTGTGELFF. In DNA form, the CDR3 reads TGTGCCAGCCGAGGGACAGGGACCGGGGAGCTGTTTTTT.

This chain joins TRBV18 and TRBJ2-1, with a tentative D call TRBD2 (6 bases). The CDR3 has 15 amino acids. V was pared by 3 bases and J by 0 bases, with 9 bases between. The V gene's germline CDR1 is KGHSH and CDR2 LQKENI. CDR3 sequence reads: CASSPPGGSYNEQFF. CDR3 coding DNA: TGTGCCAGCTCACCTCCCGGGGGCTCCTACAATGAGCAGTTCTTC.

This sequence joins TRBV20-1 and TRBJ1-5; D is uncertain. The CDR3 runs to 13 residues. Germline V gives CDR1 DFQATT, CDR2 SNEGSKA (reference sequence). V was shortened by 3 bases and J by 8 bases, with 14 bases between the two germline ends. The CDR3 loop is CSARYGVVEPQHF. DNA for the CDR3: TGCAGTGCTAGGTACGGGGTTGTGGAGCCCCAGCATTTT.

The chain carries TRBV7-2 and TRBJ2-7, with 7 bases identical to TRBD1. Germline-derived CDR1 and CDR2 are SGHTA and FQGNSA. Trimming cost V 5 bases and J 1 base; bases outside gene matches: 5. This CDR3 comprises 14 residues. CDR3 residues: CASSRTGLSYEQYF. CDR3 nucleotides: TGTGCCAGCAGCAGGACAGGCCTGTCCTACGAGCAGTACTTC.

This clonotype was observed a few times. The chain combines TRBV24-1 with TRBJ2-7, with 11 bases identical to TRBD2. Germline V gene sequence: CDR1 KGHDR, CDR2 SFDVKD. Trimming took 4 bases from V and 1 from J; bases not matched to a gene: 5. The CDR3 loop spans 16 amino acids. The CDR3 region has the DNA TGTGCCACCAGTGAAACCGGGACTAGCGGTTCCTACGAGCAGTACTTC. It yields the protein CATSETGTSGSYEQYF.

This clonotype was detected only a few times. V is TRBV12-3 or TRBV12-4 and J is TRBJ2-1; D not certain. Trimming took off 1 base at V and 7 bases at J, with 8 bases between the two ends. This CDR3 is built from 13 residues. The CDR3 DNA is TGTGCCAGCAGTTTAGTACAGACAAATGAGCAGTTCTTC. Its protein product is CASSLVQTNEQFF.

This clonotype was counted a few times. The chain joins TRBV12-3 or TRBV12-4 to TRBJ2-2; no clear D. Trimming shortened V by 6 bases and J by 8 bases, and 10 bases separated the two germline ends. CDR3 length: 12 amino acids. CDR3 in DNA: TGTGCCAGCAGCCCCAGTCTGGGGGAGCTGTTTTTT. Its translation: CASSPSLGELFF.

The table lists this clonotype with a few counts. The genes are TRBV12-3 or TRBV12-4 and TRBJ1-6; D remains unclear. The CDR3 has 13 amino acids. V lost 1 base and J lost 9, with 7 bases in between. In DNA, the CDR3 is TGTGCCAGCAGTTTAGGTAGCGGTTCACCCCTCCACTTT. Protein sequence: CASSLGSGSPLHF.

The sample holds a few counts of this clonotype. This rearrangement joins TRBV20-1 to TRBJ2-1, with TRBD1 matching over 7 bases. The CDR3 has 14 amino acids. Germline V CDR1 and CDR2: DFQATT, SNEGSKA (reference sequence). The V segment lost 5 bases and the J segment 4 bases; nucleotides outside the gene matches: 8. CDR3 in amino acids: CSAGKDRIYNEQFF. CDR3 nucleotides: TGCAGTGCTGGGAAGGACAGGATTTACAATGAGCAGTTCTTC.

The chain recombines TRBV3-1 with TRBJ1-2; the D gene is possibly TRBD1 (5 bases). The ends were cut back, 1 base at V and 0 bases at J, with 6 bases in the middle. The CDR3 has 14 residues. From germline, CDR1 is LGHDT and CDR2 YNNKEL (reference sequence). DNA for the CDR3: TGTGCCAGCAGCCAAGTGACAGCTAACTATGGCTACACCTTC. It translates to CASSQVTANYGYTF.

This clonotype was seen a few times. The chain recombines TRBV9 with TRBJ2-7, with D tentatively TRBD2 (6 bases). Trimming shortened V by 0 bases and J by 0 bases, and 7 bases separated the two germline ends. This CDR3 is built from 14 residues. Germline lookup yields CDR1 SGDLS and CDR2 YYNGEE. CDR3 amino acids: CASSVGDSSYEQYF. The CDR3 DNA is TGTGCCAGCAGCGTAGGGGACTCCTCCTACGAGCAGTACTTC.

This clonotype was detected many times. This chain links TRBV29-1 with TRBJ2-7, with D possibly being TRBD1 (5 bases). The CDR3 loop spans 13 amino acids. V lost 4 bases to trimming and J lost 5 bases, with 15 bases between them. The germline CDR1 and CDR2 sequences are SQVTM and ANQGSEA. The CDR3 sequence is CSVGDGAGNEQYF. In DNA form, the CDR3 reads TGCAGCGTTGGGGATGGGGCTGGCAACGAGCAGTACTTC.

This clonotype occurred a few times. The rearrangement links TRBV24-1 to TRBJ2-1; 12 positions match TRBD2. V gave up 4 bases and J gave up 9 bases; unmatched junction bases: 9. Germline V gene sequence: CDR1 KGHDR, CDR2 SFDVKD. The length of the CDR3 is 16 residues. CDR3 coding DNA: TGTGCCACCAGTGACCCACTAGCGGGGGGCCTCAGTGAGCAGTTCTTC. Translated, it gives CATSDPLAGGLSEQFF.

This clonotype was counted only a few times. This chain links TRBV5-5 with TRBJ2-2; D is unclear. The germline V gene encodes CDR1 SGHKS and CDR2 YYEKEE (reference sequence). The V end was cut by 4 bases, the J end by 3 bases, with 10 bases between. CDR3 length: 14 residues. The CDR3 region is CASSPGPDTGELFF. CDR3 DNA sequence: TGTGCCAGCAGCCCTGGCCCGGACACCGGGGAGCTGTTTTTT. Full variable domain (outside the CDR3, taken from reference TRBV5-5 and TRBJ2-2): DAGVTQSPTHLIKTRGQQVTLRCSPISGHKSVSWYQQVLGQGPQFIFQYYEKEERGRGNFPDRFSARQFPNYSSELNVNALLLGDSALYLCASSPGPDTGELFFGEGSRLTVL.

This clonotype was seen only a few times. This chain uses TRBV12-3 or TRBV12-4 with TRBJ1-6; D possibly corresponds to TRBD1 (5 bases). The ends were cut back, 1 base at V and 6 bases at J, with 10 bases in the middle. The CDR3 is 15 residues long. The CDR3 loop is CASSLVEGANSPLHF. The CDR3 DNA follows: TGTGCCAGCAGTTTAGTCGAAGGGGCTAATTCACCCCTCCACTTT.

This clonotype was counted at least ten times. The CDR3 sequence: CASNQGDTQYF. The CDR3 region has the DNA TGTGCCAGCAACCAAGGGGATACGCAGTATTTT. V gene TRBV7-2 combines with J gene TRBJ2-3; D remains ambiguous. The CDR3 runs 11 residues. The V end lost 7 bases, the J end lost 6 bases, and 8 bases lay between the germline ends. Per the germline V gene, CDR1 is SGHTA and CDR2 is FQGNSA.

This clonotype was counted between two and nine times. The chain is built from TRBV7-2 and TRBJ2-7, with a weak D call TRBD1 (6 bases). The V end was cut by 4 bases, the J end by 2 bases, with 9 bases between. CDR1 SGHTA and CDR2 FQGNSA come from the germline V gene. The CDR3 runs to 13 residues. The CDR3 protein is CASSSWTAYEQYF. In DNA form, the CDR3 reads TGTGCCAGCAGCTCGTGGACAGCCTACGAGCAGTACTTC.

The gene calls are TRBV11-2 and TRBJ1-1; no firm D call. This CDR3 has 14 residues. In germline, CDR1 is SGHAT, CDR2 FQNNGV. With 0 bases removed from V and 7 bases from J, the gap between germline ends came to 12 bases. The CDR3 coding sequence is TGTGCCAGCAGCTTAGAATCTCGACCCGGTGAAGCTTTCTTT. Translating it yields CASSLESRPGEAFF.

This clonotype was counted ten times or more. V usage is TRBV7-6 and J usage is TRBJ2-5, with D hard to call. The V gene's germline CDR1 is SGHVS and CDR2 FNYEAQ. With 1 base removed from V and 5 bases from J, the gap between germline ends came to 8 bases. The CDR3 runs to 13 residues. The CDR3 DNA follows: TGTGCCAGCAGCTTAGGTAGCTTGGAGACCCAGTACTTC. It yields the protein CASSLGSLETQYF.

This clonotype has a handful of counts. The chain links TRBV19 to TRBJ2-1; 8 nucleotides align to TRBD1. V shed 1 base and J 7 bases; nucleotides not matched to a gene: 12. The germline V gene encodes CDR1 LNHDA and CDR2 SQIVND (reference sequence). The CDR3 runs 17 residues. The CDR3 coding sequence is TGTGCCAGTAGTATAGTGGGGGGCCAGGGGGCCGGGAATGAGCAGTTCTTC. Translated: CASSIVGGQGAGNEQFF.

This clonotype occurred many times. The genes are TRBV27 and TRBJ1-1; TRBD1 matches at 8 bases. The V gene end was trimmed by 6 bases and the J gene end by 4 bases; junction bases not matched to a gene: 4. Germline values: CDR1 MNHEY, CDR2 SMNVEV (reference sequence). The CDR3 spans 13 residues. CDR3 bases: TGTGCCAGCAGACTTACAGGGGGCACTGAAGCTTTCTTT. Protein sequence: CASRLTGGTEAFF.

The genes are TRBV4-3 and TRBJ2-1; 7 bases are a match to TRBD2. Germline CDR1 is LGHNA and CDR2 is YSLEER. The CDR3 totals 15 residues. V lost 1 base and J lost 4; bases outside the gene matches: 4. The CDR3 is CASSQGGGPYNEQFF. CDR3 nucleotides: TGCGCCAGCAGCCAAGGGGGGGGACCTTACAATGAGCAGTTCTTC.

This clonotype was detected many times. The chain employs TRBV20-1 and TRBJ1-2; TRBD1 matches at 9 bases. V lost 3 bases, J lost 10 bases, and 9 bases stayed unmatched. The CDR3 has 13 amino acids. CDR1 and CDR2 (germline): DFQATT, SNEGSKA (reference sequence). CDR3 sequence (DNA): TGCAGTGCTAGGCGGGGACAGGGTTTCGACTACACCTTC. This sequence encodes CSARRGQGFDYTF.

This clonotype was counted between two and nine times. The V gene is TRBV28, the J gene TRBJ1-1; D is unclear. The CDR3 is 13 residues long. Trimming removed 1 base from V and 8 bases from J, with 11 bases in between. Germline loops: CDR1 MDHEN, CDR2 SYDVKM. CDR3 sequence (DNA): TGTGCCAGCAGTTTATTGCGGCCGCCCGAAGCTTTCTTT. Its translation is CASSLLRPPEAFF.

This clonotype was recorded many times. This chain links TRBV25-1 with TRBJ1-4, with 9 bases that match TRBD1. This CDR3 contains 15 residues. From germline, CDR1 is MGHDK and CDR2 SYGVNS. The trim removed 10 bases at V and 0 bases at J, leaving 6 bases unmatched. CDR3 residues: CATGQGTATNEKLFF. CDR3 coding DNA: TGTGCCACCGGACAGGGGACCGCAACTAATGAAAAACTGTTTTTT.

This clonotype was recorded a few times. The gene calls are TRBV9 and TRBJ2-3; the D gene is possibly TRBD1 (6 bases). The V end lost 2 bases, the J end lost 2 bases, and 15 bases lay between the germline ends. This CDR3 is 16 amino acids long. In germline, CDR1 is SGDLS, CDR2 YYNGEE. CDR3 loop: CASSVGTTLSTDTQYF. CDR3 coding DNA: TGTGCCAGCAGCGTGGGGACAACGCTGTCCACAGATACGCAGTATTTT.

This clonotype has just a few counts. This sequence joins TRBV10-3 and TRBJ2-7; unclear D gene. The V and J ends lost 0 bases and 4 bases respectively, with 4 bases between them. The germline gives CDR1 ENHRY, CDR2 SYGVKD. The CDR3 sequence is 12 residues long. CDR3 residues: CAISESEYEQYF. Written as DNA, the CDR3 is TGTGCCATCAGTGAGTCAGAGTACGAGCAGTACTTC.

Ten or more counts support this clonotype. The CDR3 DNA sequence: TGCAGTGCTAGCGACAGGACTAGCGCGAAAACATACAATGAGCAGTTCTTC. Its protein is CSASDRTSAKTYNEQFF. The chain links TRBV20-1 to TRBJ2-1; 9 bases are a match to TRBD2. J was trimmed by 4 bases and V by 3 bases; bases with no gene match: 13. The length of the CDR3 is 17 residues. In germline, CDR1 is DFQATT, CDR2 SNEGSKA (reference sequence).

This rearrangement joins TRBV18 to TRBJ2-7, with TRBD1 matching 9 bases. J was trimmed by 3 bases and V by 3 bases; bases with no gene match: 6. Germline lookup yields CDR1 KGHSH and CDR2 LQKENI. The CDR3 totals 15 residues. The CDR3 reads CASSPRGQGSYEQYF. CDR3 in DNA: TGTGCCAGCTCACCTCGAGGACAGGGGAGCTACGAGCAGTACTTC.

V gene TRBV21-1 combines with J gene TRBJ2-3; the table's D call, TRBD2, has no DNA check behind it. TRBV21-1 is assigned pseudogene status. The CDR3 contains 16 residues. In nucleotides, the CDR3 is TGTGCCAGCAGCACCGGCGGGCGGCCTCCGATAGATACGCAGTATTTT. Its translation: CASSTGGRPPIDTQYF.

This clonotype was detected a few times. V gene TRBV12-3 or TRBV12-4 combines with J gene TRBJ1-2; D might be TRBD1 (5 bases). V gave up 2 bases and J gave up 9 bases, with 19 bases separating them. This CDR3 has 15 amino acids. The CDR3 spells CASSLRGTAPRSYTF. The CDR3 DNA is TGTGCCAGCAGTTTAAGGGGAACAGCCCCTAGAAGCTACACCTTC.